The next 19 T cell receptor beta chains were all read from a single sample in a study of blood T cell repertoires in COVID-19. Assay used: immunoSEQ multiplex PCR; TCRdb lists only in-frame clones, some missing. The sample has a few hundred thousand clones; 85% are singletons. The source material was peripheral blood. These receptors all stem from a woman in her late teens or twenties with acute or convalescent COVID-19.

The chain uses TRBV9 and TRBJ2-7, with 10 bases identical to TRBD1. Germline values: CDR1 SGDLS, CDR2 YYNGEE. V was clipped by 0 bases and J by 4 bases; unmatched bases: 7. This CDR3 has 16 amino acids. The CDR3 DNA is TGTGCCAGCAGCGTAGCCCCGGGACAGGGGCCATACGAGCAGTACTTC. Translating gives CASSVAPGQGPYEQYF.

This clone appeared a few times. The chain uses TRBV6-5 and TRBJ2-7, with unresolved D. Germline assignment: CDR1 MNHEY and CDR2 SVGAGI. Trimming removed 0 bases at V and 4 bases at J, with 10 bases between. This CDR3 is built from 14 residues. The chain's CDR3 is CASSYSGIGYEQYF. Here the CDR3 DNA reads TGTGCCAGCAGTTACTCGGGCATCGGATACGAGCAGTACTTC.

V is TRBV7-3 and J is TRBJ2-2; 10 bases align to TRBD2. The length of the CDR3 is 19 residues. Looked up from germline, CDR1 is SGHTA and CDR2 is FQGTGA. The ends lost 2 bases at V and 0 bases at J; junction bases unmatched: 9. CDR3 sequence reads: CASSLQPITSGANTGELFF. DNA for the CDR3: TGTGCCAGCAGCTTACAGCCCATAACTAGCGGGGCGAACACCGGGGAGCTGTTTTTT.

The chain employs TRBV7-3 and TRBJ1-2; no definite D call. V was trimmed by 0 bases and J by 2 bases, leaving 10 bases between them. The length of the CDR3 is 15 residues. Germline V gene data show CDR1 as SGHTA and CDR2 as FQGTGA. Here the CDR3 reads CASSLTAGNNYGYTF. The CDR3 coding sequence is TGTGCCAGCAGCTTAACGGCAGGAAACAACTATGGCTACACCTTC.

V and J are TRBV19 and TRBJ2-1; 8 nucleotides align to TRBD2. J gave up 6 bases and V 4 bases, and 2 bases lay outside the gene matches. CDR1 and CDR2 (germline): LNHDA, SQIVND (reference sequence). The CDR3 runs 13 residues. This chain's CDR3 is CASSSAGGNEQFF. The CDR3 bases are TGTGCCAGTAGTAGCGCGGGGGGCAATGAGCAGTTCTTC.

The chain is built from TRBV19 and TRBJ2-7; the D gene is possibly TRBD1 (6 bases). Germline lookup yields CDR1 LNHDA and CDR2 SQIVND (reference sequence). The ends were cut back, 5 bases at V and 5 bases at J, with 13 bases in the middle. This CDR3 has 13 amino acids. The CDR3: CASSDTGYNEQYF. In DNA, the CDR3 is TGTGCCAGTAGTGATACAGGGTATAACGAGCAGTACTTC.

This chain uses TRBV6-5 with TRBJ1-1; maybe TRBD1 (6 bases). Trimming cost V 6 bases and J 7 bases, with 21 bases left between them. Germline values: CDR1 MNHEY, CDR2 SVGAGI. CDR3 length equals 15 residues. In nucleotides, the CDR3 is TGTGCCAGCAGACAAAAAACTAACAGGGCCTTTGAAGCTTTCTTT. This codes for CASRQKTNRAFEAFF.

This chain joins TRBV27 and TRBJ1-1, with 8 bases identical to TRBD1. There are 14 residues in the CDR3. V dropped 2 bases and J dropped 4; count of bases not matched to a gene: 3. Germline V lookup: CDR1 MNHEY, CDR2 SMNVEV (reference sequence). The CDR3 reads CASSLPGGSTEAFF. CDR3 DNA sequence: TGTGCCAGCAGTTTACCAGGGGGCTCCACTGAAGCTTTCTTT.

The chain links TRBV12-3 or TRBV12-4 to TRBJ1-2; no reliable D call. V was pared by 5 bases and J by 8 bases, with 15 bases between. This CDR3 is built from 13 residues. The CDR3 reads CASSRNPGRGYTF. The CDR3 coding sequence is TGTGCCAGCAGTCGAAACCCCGGTCGGGGCTACACCTTC.

This rearrangement joins TRBV28 to TRBJ2-7, with 11 bases lining up with TRBD2. V shed 6 bases and J 5 bases; nucleotides not matched to a gene: 6. The germline gives CDR1 MDHEN, CDR2 SYDVKM. The CDR3 sequence is 14 residues long. The CDR3 region is CASSWTSGFNEQYF. The CDR3 nucleotides read TGTGCCAGCAGCTGGACTAGCGGGTTCAACGAGCAGTACTTC.

The chain couples TRBV2 to TRBJ2-3, with D unclear. Between the trimmed V and J ends, which lost 6 bases and 1 base, there was a span of 5 bases. The CDR3 length is 12 residues. Germline V CDR1 and CDR2: SNHLY, FYNNEI. The CDR3 protein is CASRARTDTQYF. CDR3 bases: TGTGCCAGCAGAGCCCGCACAGATACGCAGTATTTT.

V is TRBV24-1 and J is TRBJ2-3; tentative D call: TRBD2 (5 bases). The CDR3 has 16 amino acids. The ends were cut back, 0 bases at V and 1 base at J, with 10 bases in the middle. Germline loops: CDR1 KGHDR, CDR2 SFDVKD. CDR3 sequence: CATSDLRFGGTDTQYF. Written as DNA, the CDR3 is TGTGCCACCAGTGATTTGCGCTTCGGGGGCACAGATACGCAGTATTTT.

This chain uses TRBV9 with TRBJ1-2; TRBD1 agrees at 8 bases. This CDR3 contains 15 residues. Looked up from germline, CDR1 is SGDLS and CDR2 is YYNGEE. Trimming cost V 3 bases and J 3 bases; bases outside gene matches: 7. The CDR3 region is CASSATGTGDYGYTF. As DNA, the CDR3 is TGTGCCAGCAGCGCTACCGGGACAGGAGACTATGGCTACACCTTC.

This clone appeared once. Here the CDR3 DNA reads TGCAGCGTGGGACTACAGATTGAAGCTTTCTTT. Amino acid sequence: CSVGLQIEAFF. This chain uses TRBV29-1 with TRBJ1-1, with D possibly matching TRBD1 (5 bases). The CDR3 has 11 residues. Germline CDR1 is SQVTM and CDR2 is ANQGSEA. V was cut by 6 bases and J by 7 bases, with 12 bases left in between. Using reference TRBV29-1 and TRBJ1-1 for the parts outside the CDR3, the full variable domain is SAVISQKPSRDICQRGTSLTIQCQVDSQVTMMFWYRQQPGQSLTLIATANQGSEATYESGFVIDKFPISRPNLTFSTLTVSNMSPEDSSIYLCSVGLQIEAFFGQGTRLTVV.

This rearrangement joins TRBV6-5 to TRBJ2-3; 8 bases fit TRBD1. This CDR3 is built from 14 residues. The V gene's germline CDR1 is MNHEY and CDR2 SVGAGI. Trimming removed 6 bases from V and 2 bases from J; junction bases left unmatched: 4. CDR3: CASSKDRVTDTQYF. In DNA form, the CDR3 reads TGTGCCAGCAGCAAGGACAGGGTCACAGATACGCAGTATTTT.

The chain is built from TRBV9 and TRBJ2-1; 11 nucleotides align to TRBD1. CDR1 is SGDLS, CDR2 YYNGEE, per germline. The ends lost 5 bases at V and 6 bases at J; junction bases unmatched: 7. CDR3 length: 15 residues. The CDR3 spells CASSRTGGASNEQFF. In DNA form, the CDR3 reads TGTGCCAGCAGTCGGACAGGGGGCGCTTCCAATGAGCAGTTCTTC.

The V and J genes are TRBV21-1 and TRBJ2-1; the DNA was not used to check the table's D call, TRBD1. TRBV21-1 is marked as a pseudogene. This CDR3 is 13 amino acids long. The CDR3 region has the DNA TGTGCCAGCAGCAAAGCCAGGGTTCATGAGCAGTTCTTC. Translated: CASSKARVHEQFF.

V gene TRBV6-5 combines with J gene TRBJ2-1, with D maybe TRBD2 (6 bases). The CDR3 is 16 amino acids. V lost 4 bases and J lost 5, with 18 bases in between. CDR1 is MNHEY and CDR2 is SVGAGI in the germline V gene. CDR3 region: CASSSSSGVRNNEQFF. As DNA, the CDR3 is TGTGCCAGCAGTTCCAGTAGCGGAGTAAGAAACAATGAGCAGTTCTTC.

This clone was observed at least ten times. The V call is TRBV12-5, the J call TRBJ2-5, with D tentatively TRBD1 (5 bases). Germline CDR1 is LGHNT and CDR2 is FRNRAP. The CDR3 length is 14 residues. The ends were cut back, 3 bases at V and 2 bases at J, with 10 bases in the middle. The CDR3 spells CASGLLQGQETQYF. The CDR3 nucleotides are TGTGCTAGTGGTTTATTGCAGGGTCAAGAGACCCAGTACTTC.